A selection of T cell receptor beta chains follows, all from one sample in a study of T cell changes during pregnancy in multiple sclerosis. The table came from immunoSEQ multiplex PCR; TCRdb's copy has only in-frame clones and leaves some out. Here the sample spans around 36,000 clones, approximately 92% being singletons. Material: peripheral blood, obtained before pregnancy. All receptors derive from a female donor with multiple sclerosis, enrolled in a pregnancy study. The CDR3 runs from the conserved cysteine through the conserved F or W. A D gene is named only where the DNA matches it firmly. Size tells how often a clone was seen (once, few, many) or the class of an expanded clone, and some rows leave it out.

D gene,J gene,clone size,V gene,CDR3 protein,CDR3 DNA
-,TRBJ2-2,once,TRBV5-1,CASRAFRGNTGELFF,TGCGCCAGCAGAGCATTTAGAGGGAACACCGGGGAGCTGTTTTTT
TRBD1,TRBJ2-4,-,TRBV4-1,CASSQTLSTGGKAKNIQYF,TGCGCCAGCAGCCAGACCCTTTCGACAGGGGGGAAAGCCAAAAACATTCAGTACTTC
TRBD1,TRBJ1-1,-,TRBV2,CASILTGSTEAFF,TGTGCCAGCATCTTGACAGGGAGCACTGAAGCTTTCTTT
TRBD2,TRBJ2-1,-,TRBV11-3,CASSLVAGTGNEQFF,TGTGCCAGCAGCTTAGTAGCGGGAACCGGCAATGAGCAGTTCTTC
-,TRBJ2-1,few,TRBV2,CASILHSGSYNEQFF,TGTGCCAGCATTCTACATAGCGGCTCCTACAATGAGCAGTTCTTC
-,TRBJ1-5,few,TRBV9,CASSEGGGLNQPQHF,TGTGCCAGCAGCGAGGGAGGGGGACTGAATCAGCCCCAGCATTTT
-,TRBJ1-4,-,TRBV18,CASSPSRGGIEKLFF,TGTGCCAGCTCACCCTCGAGGGGGGGCATTGAAAAACTGTTTTTT
TRBD2,TRBJ2-7,-,TRBV7-9,CASSSGLAVYEQYF,TGTGCCAGCAGCTCAGGACTAGCGGTCTACGAGCAGTACTTC
-,TRBJ2-3,-,TRBV28,CASSLSEDTQYF,TGTGCCAGCAGTTTATCGGAGGATACGCAGTATTTT
TRBD1,TRBJ2-1,-,TRBV5-1,CASSDLGQGFDEQFF,TGCGCCAGCAGTGACCTGGGACAGGGCTTCGATGAGCAGTTCTTC
-,TRBJ2-3,few,TRBV7-2,CASSLQAGSTDTQYF,TGTGCCAGCAGCTTACAGGCTGGTAGCACAGATACGCAGTATTTT